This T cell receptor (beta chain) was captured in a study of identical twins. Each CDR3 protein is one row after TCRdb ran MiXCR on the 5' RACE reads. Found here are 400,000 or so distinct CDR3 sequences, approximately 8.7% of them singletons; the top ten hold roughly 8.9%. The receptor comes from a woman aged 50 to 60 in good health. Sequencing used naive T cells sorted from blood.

The CDR3 nucleotides are TGTGCCAGCAAGGCTGCCCCACGCGAGACCCAGTACTTC. It translates to CASKAAPRETQYF. The chain combines TRBV12-3 or TRBV12-4 with TRBJ2-5, with no clear D. There are 13 residues in the CDR3. The ends were cut back, 7 bases at V and 5 bases at J, with 14 bases in the middle.